A single sample gave rise to the 26 T cell receptor beta chains below, sequenced in a study of T-cell reconstitution after alpha-beta-depleted transplantation in children. Preparation of the TCRbeta library used unique molecular identifiers. TCRdb itself ran the PCR reads through MiXCR, one entry per CDR3 protein. The table shows some 260,000 distinct CDR3 sequences, with about 24% occurring only once. The starting material was PBMCs, mostly from graft donor cells, obtained 360 days after TCRalphabeta/CD19-depleted stem cell transplant. These receptors were collected from a female patient aged 2-10 years who had a stem cell transplant for congenital amegakaryocytic thrombocytopenia, so the T cells may come from the graft donor.

The genes are TRBV3-1 and TRBJ2-3, with 8 bases identical to TRBD2. Germline trimming cut 3 bases from V and 8 bases from J; bases unmatched to any gene: 10. The germline V gene encodes CDR1 LGHDT and CDR2 YNNKEL (reference sequence). The CDR3 extends over 15 amino acids. In DNA form, the CDR3 reads TGTGCCAGCAGCCAGGGGACTAGTAACTTGGCTACGCAGTATTTT. It translates to CASSQGTSNLATQYF.

In this sample, this clonotype turned up a few times. The chain uses TRBV20-1 and TRBJ1-1; D is unresolved. Per the germline V gene, CDR1 is DFQATT and CDR2 is SNEGSKA (reference sequence). The CDR3 runs 13 residues. Between the trimmed V and J ends, which lost 1 base and 0 bases, there was a span of 6 bases. The CDR3 sequence: CSARVLLNTEAFF. DNA for the CDR3: TGCAGTGCTAGAGTCCTGCTGAACACTGAAGCTTTCTTT.

CDR3 residues: CASSTNLANSYNEQFF. CDR3 coding DNA: TGCGCCAGCAGCACCAATCTAGCGAACTCCTACAATGAGCAGTTCTTC. The chain is built from TRBV5-1 and TRBJ2-1, with a weak D call TRBD2 (6 bases). Germline V gene sequence: CDR1 SGHRS, CDR2 YFSETQ. This CDR3 is built from 16 residues. V was clipped by 4 bases and J by 0 bases, with 14 bases between them.

This chain uses TRBV28 with TRBJ2-5, with TRBD1 matching 8 bases. CDR3 size: 16 residues. Germline V gene sequence: CDR1 MDHEN, CDR2 SYDVKM. Germline trimming cut 5 bases from V and 1 base from J; bases unmatched to any gene: 9. The CDR3 loop is CASSETQGTGQETQYF. The CDR3 DNA follows: TGTGCCAGCAGTGAAACGCAAGGGACAGGCCAAGAGACCCAGTACTTC. The full variable domain, rest sourced from reference TRBV28 and TRBJ2-5, is DVKVTQSSRYLVKRTGEKVFLECVQDMDHENMFWYRQDPGLGLRLIYFSYDVKMKEKGDIPEGYSVSREKKERFSLILESASTNQTSMYLCASSETQGTGQETQYFGPGTRLLVL.

CDR3 loop: CASSLGIRDEQFF. Here the CDR3 DNA reads TGTGCCAGCAGCTTGGGTATAAGGGATGAGCAGTTCTTC. The rearrangement uses TRBV5-5 and TRBJ2-1; D is unclear. V was cut by 0 bases and J by 8 bases, with 9 bases left in between. The CDR3 is 13 residues long. Per germline, CDR1 SGHKS and CDR2 YYEKEE (reference sequence).

This clonotype has a handful of counts. The chain uses TRBV6-6 and TRBJ2-1; the match to TRBD2 covers 7 bases. The CDR3 is 12 amino acids. J gave up 8 bases and V 3 bases, and 1 base lay outside the gene matches. Germline loops: CDR1 MNHNY, CDR2 SVGAGI (reference sequence). The CDR3: CASSYAGDEQFF. CDR3 bases: TGTGCCAGCAGTTATGCGGGAGATGAGCAGTTCTTC.

The V gene is TRBV7-3, the J gene TRBJ2-3, with D uncertain. CDR1 and CDR2 from the germline V gene are SGHTA and FQGTGA. The CDR3 is 13 residues long. The V gene lost 1 base and the J gene lost 3 bases, with 5 bases spanning the gap. CDR3: CASSLNPTDTQYF. The CDR3 DNA reads as TGTGCCAGCAGCTTAAACCCAACAGATACGCAGTATTTT.

In regard to this clonotype: A much more abundant neighbour one base away suggests this may be a read error. This sequence joins TRBV24-1 and TRBJ2-7, with D possibly TRBD2 on 5 matching bases. The CDR3 contains 13 residues. The ends were cut back, 3 bases at V and 2 bases at J, with 7 bases in the middle. The V gene's germline CDR1 is KGHDR and CDR2 SFDVKD. The CDR3 region has the DNA TGTGCCACCAGTGATCCCGGGACCTACGAGCAGTACTTC. Translation gives CATSDPGTYEQYF.

Only a few counts were recorded for this clonotype. The chain uses TRBV20-1 and TRBJ1-6; a possible D gene is TRBD1 (6 bases). CDR1 is DFQATT, CDR2 SNEGSKA, per germline (reference sequence). This CDR3 spans 15 amino acids. Trimming took off 2 bases at V and 9 bases at J, with 17 bases between the two ends. In DNA, the CDR3 is TGCAGTGCTAGATATTCCGGACAGCAGTTTTCACCCCTCCACTTT. Amino acids: CSARYSGQQFSPLHF.

The chain carries TRBV12-3 or TRBV12-4 and TRBJ2-2; D perhaps matches TRBD1 (6 bases). The ends were cut back, 7 bases at V and 1 base at J, with 16 bases in the middle. CDR3 length: 16 residues. The CDR3, as DNA: TGTGCCAGCAAAGGGCAGGGGCGAAAGAACACCGGGGAGCTGTTTTTT. Its protein is CASKGQGRKNTGELFF.

This clonotype occurred once. The V gene is TRBV20-1, the J gene TRBJ2-1; weak D call: TRBD2 (5 bases). V gave up 7 bases and J gave up 2 bases, with 12 bases separating them. The CDR3 is 13 amino acids. CDR1 is DFQATT and CDR2 is SNEGSKA in the germline V gene (reference sequence). The DNA for the CDR3 is TGCAGTGTGGTTCCGGGGACCTACAATGAGCAGTTCTTC. This gives the protein CSVVPGTYNEQFF.

V and J are TRBV15 and TRBJ1-1; TRBD1 is a possible D gene (6 bases). Trimming took 3 bases from V and 12 from J, leaving 23 bases between them. This CDR3 spans 15 amino acids. Looked up from germline, CDR1 is LNHNV and CDR2 is YYDKDF (reference sequence). In DNA, the CDR3 is TGTGCCACCAGCAGCCGAATGCCTAATCAGGGGTTGACTTTCTTT. It specifies CATSSRMPNQGLTFF.

This clonotype was counted at least ten times. The chain uses TRBV27 and TRBJ2-1; D perhaps matches TRBD2 (6 bases). With 8 bases removed from V and 8 bases from J, the gap between germline ends came to 16 bases. This CDR3 is built from 13 residues. CDR1 is MNHEY, CDR2 SMNVEV, per germline (reference sequence). The CDR3: CASRGISPHEQFF. Written as DNA, the CDR3 is TGTGCCAGCCGCGGGATCTCCCCCCATGAGCAGTTCTTC.

This clonotype was seen only a few times. The chain links TRBV7-9 to TRBJ2-4; D may be TRBD1 (6 bases). The CDR3 has 15 residues. Germline V lookup: CDR1 SEHNR, CDR2 FQNEAQ (reference sequence). The V and J ends lost 4 bases and 2 bases respectively, with 12 bases between them. The CDR3 bases are TGTGCCAGCAGCTCCAACAGGGAGCCCAAAAACATTCAGTACTTC. It translates to CASSSNREPKNIQYF.

This clonotype was observed at least ten times. The chain joins TRBV5-1 to TRBJ2-1, with D perhaps matching TRBD2 (5 bases). V was clipped by 0 bases and J by 5 bases, with 6 bases between them. The CDR3 runs to 13 residues. Germline V lookup: CDR1 SGHRS, CDR2 YFSETQ. The CDR3 reads CASSLGTDNEQFF. The CDR3 nucleotides read TGCGCCAGCAGCTTGGGGACTGACAATGAGCAGTTCTTC.

V gene TRBV9 combines with J gene TRBJ1-2; TRBD1 might be the D (5 bases). Per germline, CDR1 SGDLS and CDR2 YYNGEE. V lost 0 bases, J lost 6 bases, and 12 bases lay in between. This CDR3 is 14 amino acids long. The CDR3 nucleotides read TGTGCCAGCAGCGTAGTCAAGGGGCACCATGGCTACACCTTC. This gives the protein CASSVVKGHHGYTF.

The rearrangement joins TRBV12-3 or TRBV12-4 to TRBJ2-1; D unclear. V gave up 3 bases and J gave up 8 bases, with 11 bases separating them. The CDR3 totals 13 residues. CDR3 coding DNA: TGTGCCAGCAGTTTGGTCCCCCGGGATGAGCAGTTCTTC. It is translated as CASSLVPRDEQFF.

The chain uses TRBV10-3 and TRBJ2-3, with D uncertain. This CDR3 is built from 14 residues. Germline CDR1 and CDR2: ENHRY and SYGVKD. The V and J ends lost 10 bases and 4 bases respectively, with 18 bases between them. In DNA, the CDR3 is TGTGCCACACTCGCCCGTCCCCCCTCAGATACGCAGTATTTT. It encodes CATLARPPSDTQYF.

Many counts were recorded for this clonotype. DNA of the CDR3: TGCAGTGCCCACGGACAGGACCCCGTCTTGAGCACAGATACGCAGTATTTT. Translated, it gives CSAHGQDPVLSTDTQYF. This chain links TRBV20-1 with TRBJ2-3, with TRBD1 matching 7 bases. V trimming: 6 bases; J trimming: 0 bases; junction bases outside the gene matches: 15. The length of the CDR3 is 17 residues. Germline loops: CDR1 DFQATT, CDR2 SNEGSKA (reference sequence).

In this sample, this clonotype turned up many times. The V call is TRBV29-1, the J call TRBJ2-5; unclear D gene. Germline CDR1 is SQVTM and CDR2 is ANQGSEA. Trimming removed 0 bases at V and 4 bases at J, with 9 bases between. This CDR3 comprises 13 residues. In nucleotides, the CDR3 is TGCAGCGTTGAAGATTTAGGGTTAGAGACCCAGTACTTC. This encodes CSVEDLGLETQYF.

This clonotype was observed once. V is TRBV12-3 or TRBV12-4 and J is TRBJ2-2; 8 bases align to TRBD1. CDR3 length: 17 amino acids. Trimming took 5 bases from V and 7 from J; bases not matched to a gene: 15. The CDR3, as DNA: TGTGCCAGCAGTCCCCATACCCCGGACAGGGATGGCGGGGAGCTGTTTTTT. It codes for CASSPHTPDRDGGELFF.

This sequence joins TRBV24-1 and TRBJ2-3; tentative D call: TRBD1 (6 bases). Germline V gene sequence: CDR1 KGHDR, CDR2 SFDVKD. The CDR3 sequence is 14 residues long. Trimming took 2 bases from V and 7 from J, leaving 12 bases between them. This CDR3 is CATSDSPGQNTQYF. DNA of the CDR3: TGTGCCACCAGTGATTCCCCGGGACAAAATACGCAGTATTTT.

There are a few counts of this clonotype. The rearrangement uses TRBV9 and TRBJ2-5, with 11 nucleotides matching TRBD2. Per germline, CDR1 SGDLS and CDR2 YYNGEE. The CDR3 loop spans 15 amino acids. V lost 4 bases to trimming and J lost 4 bases; unmatched junction nucleotides: 6. CDR3 nucleotide sequence: TGTGCCAGCAGCCCACGTACTAGCGGGAGAGAGACCCAGTACTTC. Translation: CASSPRTSGRETQYF.

The table lists this clonotype with a few counts. The junction shows a germline mismatch at one end, possibly a read error. This chain joins TRBV5-1 and TRBJ2-7; D ambiguous. The V gene's germline CDR1 is SGHRS and CDR2 YFSETQ. CDR3 length equals 15 residues. The CDR3 region is CASSGTVLTSHEQYF. For the CDR3, the DNA is TGCGCCAGCAGCGGTACCGTCCTAACCTCCCACGAGCAGTACTTC.

CDR3 residues: CASNRAGNTGELFF. The CDR3 nucleotides are TGTGCCAGCAATAGAGCGGGGAACACCGGGGAGCTGTTTTTT. The chain recombines TRBV12-3 or TRBV12-4 with TRBJ2-2, with D perhaps matching TRBD2 (6 bases). The ends were cut back, 7 bases at V and 1 base at J, with 10 bases in the middle. The CDR3 spans 14 residues.

The chain recombines TRBV4-1 with TRBJ1-5; D unclear. The CDR3 covers 13 residues. Germline V CDR1 and CDR2: MGHRA, YSYEKL. Trimming left V 1 base short and J 5 bases short, with 6 bases between. CDR3 protein: CASSQGVHQPQHF. CDR3 sequence (DNA): TGCGCCAGCAGCCAAGGGGTCCATCAGCCCCAGCATTTT.